This T cell receptor (beta chain) was observed in a study of blood T cell repertoires in COVID-19. Study at large: Material from acute and convalescent COVID-19 was sourced from the United States, Italy and Spain. T cells, B-cell-depleted T cells, or PBMCs supplied cDNA or gDNA.

Study processing details: Amplifying reference gene primers gave estimates of nucleated cell counts. The method was immunoSEQ multiplex PCR; TCRdb's version includes in-frame clones alone and lacks a portion of them. Clone size and the V and J calls come from that table; the DNA yielded D and trimming. The profile shows about 340,000 clones, more than 70% of them singletons. Trimming took 0 bases from V and 1 from J; bases not matched to a gene: 3. CDR3 length: 16 residues. CDR1 MRHNA and CDR2 SNTAGT come from the germline V gene. The chain has TRBV6-4 and TRBJ2-1; 7 nucleotides align to TRBD2. The origin of this receptor is a man aged 30 to 45 with active or convalescent COVID-19. The sample was peripheral blood. The CDR3 DNA sequence: TGTGCCAGCAGTGACTCTGGCGGGAGTTCCTACAATGAGCAGTTCTTC. Protein: CASSDSGGSSYNEQFF.